These 28 T cell receptor beta chains were sequenced from one sample in a study of OX40 agonist ivuxolimab in advanced cancers. Here immunoSEQ multiplex PCR was the method, and the copy in TCRdb shows in-frame clones only, minus some. The sample records more than 70,000 clones, 91% being singletons. The sequences come from CD4+ or CD8+ T cells sorted from blood, collected in a trial of the OX40 agonist ivuxolimab. The receptors were sampled from an adult with an advanced solid tumor such as melanoma, head and neck, liver or kidney cancer.

The genes are TRBV9 and TRBJ2-3, with a weak D call TRBD2 (6 bases). The CDR3 contains 14 residues. Between the trimmed V and J ends, which lost 0 bases and 6 bases, there was a span of 11 bases. Germline V gives CDR1 SGDLS, CDR2 YYNGEE. CDR3 sequence reads: CASSVGEGGDTQYF. The CDR3 DNA reads TGTGCCAGCAGCGTAGGAGAGGGAGGTGATACGCAGTATTTT.

The chain has TRBV6-4 and TRBJ1-6, with D perhaps matching TRBD1 (6 bases). The CDR3 runs to 13 residues. Looked up from germline, CDR1 is MRHNA and CDR2 is SNTAGT. Trimming shortened V by 9 bases and J by 8 bases, and 14 bases separated the two germline ends. The CDR3 region has the DNA TGTGCCAGGGGAGAAACAGGGCATTCACCCCTCCACTTT. This translates into CARGETGHSPLHF.

The CDR3 sequence is CAISTGTSGNGSYEQYF. The DNA for the CDR3 is TGTGCCATCAGTACCGGGACTAGCGGGAACGGCTCCTACGAGCAGTACTTC. This chain joins TRBV10-3 and TRBJ2-7; 13 positions agree with TRBD2. Looked up from germline, CDR1 is ENHRY and CDR2 is SYGVKD. The V gene end was trimmed by 5 bases and the J gene end by 0 bases; junction bases not matched to a gene: 7. The CDR3 covers 17 residues.

The chain joins TRBV11-2 to TRBJ1-1; no clear D gene. Germline loops: CDR1 SGHAT, CDR2 FQNNGV. The CDR3 extends over 14 amino acids. V was trimmed by 1 base and J by 3 bases, leaving 9 bases between them. The CDR3 here is CASSLVAGDTEAFF. The CDR3 nucleotides are TGTGCCAGCAGCTTAGTTGCAGGCGACACTGAAGCTTTCTTT. The full variable domain, rest sourced from reference TRBV11-2 and TRBJ1-1, is EAGVAQSPRYKIIEKRQSVAFWCNPISGHATLYWYQQILGQGPKLLIQFQNNGVVDDSQLPKDRFSAERLKGVDSTLKIQPAKLEDSAVYLCASSLVAGDTEAFFGQGTRLTVV.

The rearrangement uses TRBV29-1 and TRBJ1-5, with D unclear. V lost 4 bases to trimming and J lost 2 bases, with 9 bases between them. This CDR3 is 13 amino acids long. In germline, CDR1 is SQVTM, CDR2 ANQGSEA. The CDR3: CSVVEGGNQPQHF. The CDR3 DNA follows: TGCAGCGTTGTAGAGGGAGGCAATCAGCCCCAGCATTTT. Supplemented by reference TRBV29-1 and TRBJ1-5, the full variable domain reads SAVISQKPSRDICQRGTSLTIQCQVDSQVTMMFWYRQQPGQSLTLIATANQGSEATYESGFVIDKFPISRPNLTFSTLTVSNMSPEDSSIYLCSVVEGGNQPQHFGDGTRLSIL.

This chain links TRBV2 with TRBJ1-1; D may be TRBD1 (5 bases). Germline V gives CDR1 SNHLY, CDR2 FYNNEI. With 7 bases removed from V and 7 bases from J, the gap between germline ends came to 19 bases. CDR3 length: 14 residues. The DNA for the CDR3 is TGTGCCAGCATTTTACAGGCGGTAGGCGGTGAAGCTTTCTTT. As protein: CASILQAVGGEAFF.

This clone was seen a handful of times. The chain joins TRBV30 to TRBJ1-5, with D tentatively TRBD1 (5 bases). The CDR3 is made up of 12 amino acids. CDR1 GTSNPN and CDR2 SVGIG come from the germline V gene (reference sequence). Trimming pared 3 bases from V and 9 bases from J, leaving 12 bases between. CDR3 nucleotides: TGTGCCTGGAGACCTCAGGGCGGGCCCCAGCATTTT. Encoded protein: CAWRPQGGPQHF.

The chain joins TRBV28 to TRBJ1-2; 9 bases agree with TRBD1. This CDR3 is built from 14 residues. The V segment lost 6 bases and the J segment 0 bases; nucleotides outside the gene matches: 2. CDR1 MDHEN and CDR2 SYDVKM come from the germline V gene. The CDR3 coding sequence is TGTGCCAGCAGGCGACAGGGGGCTAACTATGGCTACACCTTC. Protein: CASRRQGANYGYTF.

The rearrangement joins TRBV5-4 to TRBJ2-7, with TRBD2 matching 9 bases. Losses at the gene ends were 4 bases for V and 0 bases for J; bases not matched to a gene: 5. The germline V gene has CDR1 SGHNT and CDR2 YYREEE (reference sequence). The CDR3 is 15 residues long. The CDR3 spells CASSPRGGRSYEQYF. In DNA, the CDR3 is TGTGCCAGCAGCCCGCGGGGGGGACGCTCCTACGAGCAGTACTTC.

This rearrangement joins TRBV6-5 to TRBJ2-1, with TRBD2 matching 7 bases. V shed 0 bases, J shed 7 bases, and the junction held 9 bases outside the gene matches. This CDR3 has 16 residues. Germline CDR1 MNHEY, CDR2 SVGAGI. The CDR3 DNA reads as TGTGCCAGCAGTTACTCAGTCCGCGGGAGTTATAATGAGCAGTTCTTC. Protein sequence: CASSYSVRGSYNEQFF.

V usage is TRBV11-1 and J usage is TRBJ2-5, with a possible D match to TRBD2 (6 bases). The CDR3 covers 16 residues. Looked up from germline, CDR1 is SGHAT and CDR2 is FQDESV (reference sequence). V lost 4 bases and J 12 bases, leaving 27 bases between the germline ends. CDR3 residues: CASSSGVPIAPRDEYF. CDR3 nucleotide sequence: TGTGCCAGCAGCTCGGGAGTCCCTATCGCTCCAAGAGATGAGTACTTC.

V gene TRBV6-6 combines with J gene TRBJ2-5; TRBD1 might be the D (6 bases). Germline V lookup: CDR1 MNHNY, CDR2 SVGAGI (reference sequence). V was pared by 5 bases and J by 2 bases, with 9 bases between. The CDR3 totals 13 residues. The CDR3 coding sequence is TGTGCCAGCAGTCCCGGGACACAAGAGACCCAGTACTTC. It encodes CASSPGTQETQYF.

The chain joins TRBV19 to TRBJ1-1; 8 bases are shared with TRBD1. Germline lookup yields CDR1 LNHDA and CDR2 SQIVND (reference sequence). The CDR3 length is 13 residues. With 8 bases clipped from V and 5 bases from J, the junction kept 7 bases outside the gene matches. The CDR3 loop is CASGQGRSTEAFF. The CDR3 DNA reads TGTGCCAGTGGACAGGGAAGAAGTACTGAAGCTTTCTTT.

The table lists this clone with a few counts. The CDR3 sequence is CASSQEVLAQGRHEQYF. The CDR3 nucleotides read TGCGCCAGCAGCCAAGAAGTGCTGGCACAGGGAAGGCACGAGCAGTACTTC. The chain has TRBV4-1 and TRBJ2-7, with a possible D match to TRBD1 (6 bases). Germline V gives CDR1 MGHRA, CDR2 YSYEKL. The CDR3 covers 17 residues. Trimming removed 0 bases from V and 5 bases from J, with 20 bases in between.

The genes are TRBV23-1 and TRBJ2-1; D not resolved. TRBV23-1 is recorded as an ORF, its role being uncertain. The CDR3 runs 12 residues. V dropped 0 bases and J dropped 7 bases, with 4 bases sitting between them. The CDR3: CASSQSGNEQFF. The CDR3 nucleotides are TGCGCCAGCAGTCAATCTGGTAATGAGCAGTTCTTC.

The V call is TRBV7-2, the J call TRBJ2-7; 10 bases are a match to TRBD1. Germline values: CDR1 SGHTA, CDR2 FQGNSA. The CDR3 is made up of 16 amino acids. With V trimmed by 5 bases and J by 3 bases, 10 bases remained unmatched. The CDR3 loop is CASSKPWGQGNYEQYF. DNA of the CDR3: TGTGCCAGCAGCAAACCCTGGGGACAGGGGAACTACGAGCAGTACTTC.

This sequence joins TRBV30 and TRBJ1-2, with 8 bases aligning to TRBD1. The V and J ends lost 3 bases and 1 base, in that order; junction bases with no gene match: 10. This CDR3 contains 16 residues. Germline CDR1 GTSNPN, CDR2 SVGIG (reference sequence). The CDR3 protein is CAWRRQGSPNNYGYTF. CDR3 in DNA: TGTGCCTGGAGACGACAGGGGAGCCCGAATAACTATGGCTACACCTTC. The variable domain in full, completed from reference TRBV30 and TRBJ1-2, reads SQTIHQWPATLVQPVGSPLSLECTVEGTSNPNLYWYRQAAGRGLQLLFYSVGIGQISSEVPQNLSASRPQDRQFILSSKKLLLSDSGFYLCAWRRQGSPNNYGYTFGSGTRLTVV.

This rearrangement joins TRBV6-5 to TRBJ2-1, with D possibly being TRBD2 (5 bases). The germline V gene has CDR1 MNHEY and CDR2 SVGAGI. V lost 6 bases and J lost 2, with 14 bases in between. This CDR3 has 15 amino acids. This CDR3 is CASSGTSFPYNEQFF. The CDR3 DNA is TGTGCCAGCAGCGGCACTAGTTTCCCCTACAATGAGCAGTTCTTC.

The V gene is TRBV10-1, the J gene TRBJ2-4, with a tentative D call TRBD1 (6 bases). There are 17 residues in the CDR3. The germline gives CDR1 WNHNN, CDR2 SYGVQD (reference sequence). Deletions cut 2 bases from V and 2 bases from J, with 16 bases between. The CDR3 loop reads CASSEPHPDSPKNIQYF. CDR3 nucleotides: TGCGCCAGCAGTGAGCCACACCCGGACAGTCCCAAAAACATTCAGTACTTC.

This chain links TRBV19 with TRBJ2-2; D call uncertain. The length of the CDR3 is 12 residues. CDR1 LNHDA and CDR2 SQIVND come from the germline V gene (reference sequence). Trimming cost V 7 bases and J 5 bases, with 8 bases left between them. The DNA of the CDR3 is TGTGCCAGTAATGGGTGGACCGGGGAGCTGTTTTTT. Translating gives CASNGWTGELFF.

This clone was counted a single time. The chain carries TRBV27 and TRBJ2-2, with D possibly being TRBD1 (5 bases). Germline V gene lookup returns CDR1 MNHEY and CDR2 SMNVEV (reference sequence). This CDR3 has 13 residues. The V end was cut by 7 bases, the J end by 8 bases, with 14 bases between. The CDR3 DNA sequence: TGTGCCAGCAACGCAGGGTATACAGGGGAGCTGTTTTTT. It codes for CASNAGYTGELFF.

The rearrangement uses TRBV5-4 and TRBJ2-7; the match to TRBD1 covers 7 bases. The CDR3 has 14 amino acids. Germline V gene lookup returns CDR1 SGHNT and CDR2 YYREEE (reference sequence). Trimming at V came to 3 bases and at J to 2 bases, leaving 5 bases not matched to a gene. The DNA of the CDR3 is TGTGCCAGCAGCTCCGGGACAGAGGCCTACGAGCAGTACTTC. This translates into CASSSGTEAYEQYF.

The rearrangement joins TRBV15 to TRBJ2-1; D is uncertain. Germline loops: CDR1 LNHNV, CDR2 YYDKDF (reference sequence). Trimming took off 0 bases at V and 13 bases at J, with 13 bases between the two ends. This CDR3 has 13 amino acids. The CDR3 is CATSRDQVAGQFF. The CDR3, as DNA: TGTGCCACCAGCAGAGATCAGGTGGCAGGCCAGTTCTTC.

In DNA, the CDR3 is TGTGCCAGTAGTCCATCCGGTAGCACAGATACGCAGTATTTT. Encoded protein: CASSPSGSTDTQYF. This rearrangement joins TRBV19 to TRBJ2-3; D gene unclear. The germline V gene has CDR1 LNHDA and CDR2 SQIVND (reference sequence). The CDR3 spans 14 residues. Trimming cost V 5 bases and J 0 bases, with 9 bases left between them.

CDR3 protein: CASRRGGSYEQYF. The CDR3 nucleotides are TGTGCCAGCCGCCGGGGCGGATCCTACGAGCAGTACTTC. The J gene is TRBJ2-7, the V gene TRBV27; perhaps D is TRBD1 or TRBD2 (5 bases each). CDR1 MNHEY and CDR2 SMNVEV come from the germline V gene (reference sequence). V was cut by 8 bases and J by 1 base, with 12 bases left in between. The CDR3 covers 13 residues.

The chain is built from TRBV18 and TRBJ2-5; tentative D call: TRBD1 (6 bases). Trimming took 5 bases from V and 5 from J, leaving 12 bases between them. The CDR3 has 13 residues. Germline CDR1 KGHSH, CDR2 LQKENI. The DNA for the CDR3 is TGTGCCAGCTCATCATACAGGGAGGAGACCCAGTACTTC. This encodes CASSSYREETQYF.

The chain is built from TRBV9 and TRBJ2-5; 13 bases are a match to TRBD2. CDR3 length: 16 residues. V lost 0 bases and J lost 4; bases outside the gene matches: 3. From germline, CDR1 is SGDLS and CDR2 YYNGEE. CDR3 DNA: TGTGCCAGCAGCGTAGGACTAGCGGGAGGTGGAGAGACCCAGTACTTC. This codes for CASSVGLAGGGETQYF.

The gene calls are TRBV19 and TRBJ2-7, with TRBD2 identical over 12 bases. V lost 5 bases, J lost 3 bases, and 5 bases stayed unmatched. Germline loops: CDR1 LNHDA, CDR2 SQIVND (reference sequence). This CDR3 has 15 amino acids. The CDR3, as DNA: TGTGCCAGTAGTGTAGGGACTAGCGGGTTCTACGAGCAGTACTTC. Its protein is CASSVGTSGFYEQYF. The whole variable domain, filled in from reference TRBV19 and TRBJ2-7, reads DGGITQSPKYLFRKEGQNVTLSCEQNLNHDAMYWYRQDPGQGLRLIYYSQIVNDFQKGDIAEGYSVSREKKESFPLTVTSAQKNPTAFYLCASSVGTSGFYEQYFGPGTRLTVT.